A single sample gave rise to the 5 T cell receptor beta chains below, sequenced in a study of T cell responses to AZD1222 COVID-19 vaccine. Sequenced by immunoSEQ multiplex PCR; TCRdb stores in-frame clones only, minus some. Here the sample spans 72,000 or so clones, less than 85% being singletons. The source material was peripheral blood, sampled on day 0 of AZD1222 vaccination. Every receptor here comes from an adult in good health.

V gene TRBV5-1 combines with J gene TRBJ1-5, with 7 bases fitting TRBD1. The CDR3 spans 15 residues. Looked up from germline, CDR1 is SGHRS and CDR2 is YFSETQ. V was clipped by 3 bases and J by 4 bases; unmatched bases: 7. The CDR3 DNA is TGCGCCAGCAGCTCCGGAGACAGGGAGAATCAGCCCCAGCATTTT. Its protein product is CASSSGDRENQPQHF.

The chain links TRBV10-3 to TRBJ2-1; 12 bases agree with TRBD2. The CDR3 runs to 15 residues. Trimming at V came to 10 bases and at J to 4 bases, leaving 8 bases not matched to a gene. The germline V gene has CDR1 ENHRY and CDR2 SYGVKD. The DNA for the CDR3 is TGTGCCACGTCCTCCGGGACTAGCGGGTACAATGAGCAGTTCTTC. Encoded protein: CATSSGTSGYNEQFF.

The genes are TRBV19 and TRBJ2-5; the D call may be TRBD1 or TRBD2 (5 bases each). The CDR3 has 16 amino acids. V was pared by 4 bases and J by 0 bases, with 15 bases between. Germline V gene sequence: CDR1 LNHDA, CDR2 SQIVND (reference sequence). CDR3 DNA: TGTGCCAGTAGTAGGACCCCCCAGGGACACCAAGAGACCCAGTACTTC. As protein: CASSRTPQGHQETQYF.

This chain joins TRBV11-2 and TRBJ2-2; D is possibly TRBD1 (7 bases). The germline V gene has CDR1 SGHAT and CDR2 FQNNGV. This CDR3 contains 15 residues. Trimming removed 1 base at V and 3 bases at J, with 9 bases between. The CDR3 loop is CASSLVRGDTGELFF. Here the CDR3 DNA reads TGTGCCAGCAGCTTAGTCAGGGGGGACACCGGGGAGCTGTTTTTT.

The J gene is TRBJ2-2, the V gene TRBV7-9, with D possibly being TRBD1 (6 bases). V was pared by 1 base and J by 2 bases, with 8 bases between. Germline lookup yields CDR1 SEHNR and CDR2 FQNEAQ (reference sequence). The CDR3 has 15 residues. The CDR3 region is CASSLGTANTGELFF. The CDR3 DNA sequence: TGTGCCAGCAGCTTAGGGACAGCAAACACCGGGGAGCTGTTTTTT.